This T cell receptor (beta chain) was retrieved from a study of T-cell reconstitution after alpha-beta-depleted transplantation in children. The CDR3 loop spans 16 amino acids. Germline V CDR1 and CDR2: SGHRS, YFSETQ. Trimming took off 0 bases at V and 1 base at J, with 11 bases between the two ends. Findings and limits, study-wide: T-cell counts and diversity at one year post-transplant came mainly from newly produced T cells. It was reported that alpha-beta T cells came from several hundred expanded graft clones (about two months after transplant).

Preparation of the TCRbeta library used unique molecular identifiers. TCRdb redid the calling of the PCR reads with MiXCR, one entry per CDR3 protein. The sample holds about 160,000 distinct CDR3 sequences, over 8.5% seen once. At least ten counts were recorded for this clonotype. Antigen specificity is unknown. The source is a boy aged 2 to 9 with acute myeloid leukemia, due to receive a stem cell transplant. V usage is TRBV5-1 and J usage is TRBJ1-3, with D possibly matching TRBD1 (6 bases). The sample in question was PBMCs, obtained before TCRalphabeta/CD19-depleted stem cell transplant. This CDR3 reads CASSLAPTGSGNTIYF. The CDR3 coding sequence is TGCGCCAGCAGCTTGGCCCCCACAGGGTCTGGAAACACCATATATTTT.